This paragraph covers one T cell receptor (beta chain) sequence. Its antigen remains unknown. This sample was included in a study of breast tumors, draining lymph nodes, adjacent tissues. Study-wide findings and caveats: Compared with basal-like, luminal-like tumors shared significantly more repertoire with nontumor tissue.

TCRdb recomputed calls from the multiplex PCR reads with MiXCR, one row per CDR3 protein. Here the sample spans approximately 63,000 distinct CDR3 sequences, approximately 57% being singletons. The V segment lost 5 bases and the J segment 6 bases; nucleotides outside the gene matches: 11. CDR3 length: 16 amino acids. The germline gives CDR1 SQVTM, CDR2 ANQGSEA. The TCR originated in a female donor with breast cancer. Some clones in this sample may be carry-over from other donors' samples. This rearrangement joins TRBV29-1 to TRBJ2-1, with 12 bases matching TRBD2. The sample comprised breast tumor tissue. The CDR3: CSVFGLAGGRGNEQFF. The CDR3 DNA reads TGCAGCGTTTTTGGCCTAGCGGGGGGGCGGGGCAATGAGCAGTTCTTC.